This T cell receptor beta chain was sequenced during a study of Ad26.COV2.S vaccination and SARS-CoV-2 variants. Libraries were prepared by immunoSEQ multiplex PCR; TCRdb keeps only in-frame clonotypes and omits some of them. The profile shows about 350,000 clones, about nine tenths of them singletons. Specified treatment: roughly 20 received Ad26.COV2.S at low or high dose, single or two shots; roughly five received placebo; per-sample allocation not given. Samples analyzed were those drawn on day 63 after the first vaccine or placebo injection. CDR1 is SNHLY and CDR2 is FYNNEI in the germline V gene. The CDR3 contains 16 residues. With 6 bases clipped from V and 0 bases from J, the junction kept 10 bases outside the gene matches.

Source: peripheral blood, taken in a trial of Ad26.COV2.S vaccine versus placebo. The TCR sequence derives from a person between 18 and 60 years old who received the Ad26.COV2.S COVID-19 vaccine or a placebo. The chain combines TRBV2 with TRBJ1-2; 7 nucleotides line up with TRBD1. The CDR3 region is CASSDRATSPNYGYTF. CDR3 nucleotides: TGTGCCAGCAGCGACAGGGCGACCAGCCCTAACTATGGCTACACCTTC. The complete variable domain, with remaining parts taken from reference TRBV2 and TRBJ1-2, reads EPEVTQTPSHQVTQMGQEVILRCVPISNHLYFYWYRQILGQKVEFLVSFYNNEISEKSEIFDDQFSVERPDGSNFTLKIRSTKLEDSAMYFCASSDRATSPNYGYTFGSGTRLTVV.